These 21 T cell receptor beta chains share one sample of origin, sequenced in a study of blood T cell repertoires in COVID-19. Repertoires were generated with immunoSEQ multiplex PCR, while TCRdb's copy carries only in-frame clones and drops some. This repertoire shows approximately 180,000 clones, more than 65% found once; its top ten account for about a sixth. Material: PBMCs or T cells enriched from blood (not recorded which). These receptors all come from a woman between 45 and 60 years old with acute COVID-19.

The gene calls are TRBV6-1 and TRBJ2-7, with TRBD1 identical over 7 bases. In germline, CDR1 is MNHNS, CDR2 SASEGT. CDR3 length: 17 amino acids. V was pared by 0 bases and J by 4 bases, with 12 bases of the junction left unmatched. CDR3 region: CASSEARSRQGGYEQYV. The CDR3 DNA sequence: TGTGCCAGCAGTGAAGCGAGGTCGAGACAGGGTGGTTACGAGCAGTACGTC.

In regard to this clone: Other nucleotide sequences from this sample produce the same CDR3. This chain links TRBV11-2 with TRBJ1-6; D not resolved. The CDR3 runs 15 residues. The germline CDR1 and CDR2 sequences are SGHAT and FQNNGV. Trimming cost V 0 bases and J 7 bases, with 10 bases left between them. In nucleotides, the CDR3 is TGTGCCAGCAGCTTAGAGGAGGGTGCCAATTCACCCCTCCACTTT. Protein sequence: CASSLEEGANSPLHF.

This chain uses TRBV11-2 with TRBJ2-3; TRBD2 aligns across 15 bases. Germline V gene data show CDR1 as SGHAT and CDR2 as FQNNGV. The J segment lost 3 bases and the V segment lost 3 bases, leaving 7 bases of the junction unmatched. This CDR3 region has 18 residues. The DNA for the CDR3 is TGTGCCAGCAGCTTGACGCCGGGACTAGCGGGAGGTACAGATACGCAGTATTTT. It specifies CASSLTPGLAGGTDTQYF.

The V call is TRBV28, the J call TRBJ2-2, with 9 bases identical to TRBD2. Germline CDR1 is MDHEN and CDR2 is SYDVKM. The CDR3 is 19 residues long. J was trimmed by 0 bases and V by 5 bases; bases with no gene match: 13. The CDR3 loop is CASSDLGASGVTNTGELFF. CDR3 in DNA: TGTGCCAGCAGTGATCTTGGGGCTAGCGGGGTTACGAACACCGGGGAGCTGTTTTTT.

This chain joins TRBV11-3 and TRBJ1-2, with TRBD1 matching 7 bases. The CDR3 runs to 16 residues. Germline loops: CDR1 SGHNT, CDR2 YENEEA. V was pared by 1 base and J by 6 bases, with 11 bases of the junction left unmatched. The CDR3 is CASSLGLTGEEDGYTF. The CDR3, as DNA: TGTGCCAGCAGCTTAGGATTAACAGGGGAGGAGGATGGCTACACCTTC.

This clone was counted between two and nine times. CDR3 in amino acids: CASSLNAVQETQYF. In DNA, the CDR3 is TGTGCCAGCAGCTTAAACGCGGTTCAAGAGACCCAGTACTTC. The chain combines TRBV7-6 with TRBJ2-5, with D uncertain. V lost 2 bases, J lost 2 bases, and 9 bases lay in between. This CDR3 comprises 14 residues. From germline, CDR1 is SGHVS and CDR2 FNYEAQ.

This rearrangement joins TRBV27 to TRBJ2-1; a weak D match, TRBD1 (5 bases). The CDR3 covers 14 residues. The germline CDR1 and CDR2 sequences are MNHEY and SMNVEV (reference sequence). Trimming pared 5 bases from V and 2 bases from J, leaving 10 bases between. For the CDR3, the DNA is TGTGCCAGCAGTCCATGGACACCCTACAATGAGCAGTTCTTC. It translates to CASSPWTPYNEQFF.

The chain has TRBV7-9 and TRBJ2-4; the match to TRBD2 covers 7 bases. V was pared by 5 bases and J by 3 bases, with 10 bases of the junction left unmatched. CDR3 length: 16 residues. CDR1 and CDR2 (germline): SEHNR, FQNEAQ (reference sequence). CDR3 sequence: CASSPERGWVKNIQYF. CDR3 in DNA: TGTGCCAGCAGCCCCGAGCGGGGTTGGGTCAAAAACATTCAGTACTTC.

The gene calls are TRBV7-2 and TRBJ2-3; 9 bases align to TRBD2. Germline assignment: CDR1 SGHTA and CDR2 FQGNSA. V shed 3 bases, J shed 1 base, and the junction held 5 bases outside the gene matches. The CDR3 is 16 amino acids. The CDR3 protein is CASSLPASGGTDTQYF. CDR3 nucleotide sequence: TGTGCCAGCAGCTTGCCGGCTAGCGGGGGCACAGATACGCAGTATTTT.

This chain uses TRBV19 with TRBJ1-5; TRBD1 agrees at 7 bases. V trimming: 7 bases; J trimming: 10 bases; junction bases outside the gene matches: 7. Germline V gene sequence: CDR1 LNHDA, CDR2 SQIVND (reference sequence). The CDR3 extends over 12 amino acids. CDR3 bases: TGTGCCAGTACTGACAGGGATGGTCCCCAGCATTTT. Translation: CASTDRDGPQHF.

V usage is TRBV4-1 and J usage is TRBJ1-4; maybe TRBD1 (5 bases). Trimming left V 4 bases short and J 3 bases short, with 12 bases between. CDR1 is MGHRA, CDR2 YSYEKL, per germline. There are 15 residues in the CDR3. CDR3 in amino acids: CASSLQTAPNEKLFF. DNA of the CDR3: TGCGCCAGCAGCCTCCAGACAGCACCTAATGAAAAACTGTTTTTT.

V usage is TRBV27 and J usage is TRBJ2-1; the D gene is possibly TRBD2 (6 bases). With 5 bases removed from V and 6 bases from J, the gap between germline ends came to 20 bases. CDR1 and CDR2 (germline): MNHEY, SMNVEV (reference sequence). The CDR3 covers 16 residues. CDR3 bases: TGTGCCAGCAGTCCCCTGGAGGGCGAATTGATCAATGAGCAGTTCTTC. The encoded protein is CASSPLEGELINEQFF.

CDR3 in amino acids: CASSAPGQGAEKLFF. The DNA for the CDR3 is TGTGCCAGCAGCGCACCGGGGCAGGGGGCCGAAAAACTGTTTTTT. The V gene is TRBV11-2, the J gene TRBJ1-4, with TRBD1 matching over 8 bases. The CDR3 extends over 15 amino acids. The germline V gene has CDR1 SGHAT and CDR2 FQNNGV. J gave up 8 bases and V 5 bases, and 10 bases lay outside the gene matches.

The V and J genes are TRBV6-5 and TRBJ1-2; 7 bases line up with TRBD1. The CDR3 runs 15 residues. CDR1 MNHEY and CDR2 SVGAGI come from the germline V gene. V shed 0 bases and J 10 bases; nucleotides not matched to a gene: 11. The CDR3 here is CASSYSSKGASAYTF. CDR3 DNA: TGTGCCAGCAGTTACTCGTCCAAGGGGGCGTCTGCCTACACCTTC.

This chain joins TRBV12-3 or TRBV12-4 and TRBJ2-4; 7 nucleotides line up with TRBD2. The CDR3 has 12 residues. V shed 5 bases, J shed 8 bases, and the junction held 3 bases outside the gene matches. The CDR3 sequence: CASSTGRHIQYF. CDR3 DNA: TGTGCCAGCAGTACCGGGAGGCACATTCAGTACTTC.

The chain links TRBV9 to TRBJ1-1, with 8 bases that match TRBD1. The CDR3 length is 15 residues. J was trimmed by 5 bases and V by 1 base; bases with no gene match: 7. Germline V gives CDR1 SGDLS, CDR2 YYNGEE. CDR3 loop: CASSVLGRGPTEAFF. The CDR3 DNA follows: TGTGCCAGCAGCGTATTGGGCAGGGGGCCAACTGAAGCTTTCTTT.

J is TRBJ2-5 and V is TRBV11-3; D perhaps matches TRBD1 (6 bases). Germline CDR1 SGHNT, CDR2 YENEEA. V shed 1 base and J shed 0 bases, with 12 bases lying between them. The CDR3 contains 16 residues. CDR3 in DNA: TGTGCCAGCAGCTTAGGGAGGACAGCGTACCAAGAGACCCAGTACTTC. Translating gives CASSLGRTAYQETQYF.

The genes are TRBV18 and TRBJ1-1; 7 nucleotides align to TRBD1. CDR1 is KGHSH and CDR2 is LQKENI in the germline V gene. The CDR3 consists of 16 residues. V shed 6 bases, J shed 4 bases, and the junction held 14 bases outside the gene matches. Here the CDR3 DNA reads TGTGCCAGCTCGCCGGACGCAGGGGGTTTTGGCACTGAAGCTTTCTTT. Translating gives CASSPDAGGFGTEAFF.

The V and J genes are TRBV28 and TRBJ1-5, with D possibly being TRBD1 (5 bases). The V end was cut by 6 bases, the J end by 3 bases, with 9 bases between. The germline V gene encodes CDR1 MDHEN and CDR2 SYDVKM. This CDR3 region has 13 residues. The DNA of the CDR3 is TGTGCCAGCAGCTCAGGGTACAATCAGCCCCAGCATTTT. Translation: CASSSGYNQPQHF.

The chain carries TRBV4-3 and TRBJ2-1; D is uncertain. Trimming removed 0 bases from V and 8 bases from J, with 8 bases in between. Germline assignment: CDR1 LGHNA and CDR2 YSLEER. This CDR3 is built from 13 residues. The CDR3 reads CASSQDGRDEQFF. CDR3 nucleotide sequence: TGCGCCAGCAGCCAAGATGGCCGGGATGAGCAGTTCTTC.

The V call is TRBV28, the J call TRBJ1-3; D call uncertain. The CDR3 spans 19 residues. Germline loops: CDR1 MDHEN, CDR2 SYDVKM. Trimming cost V 2 bases and J 0 bases, with 20 bases left between them. For the CDR3, the DNA is TGTGCCAGCAGTTTAGAAACCGACTGGACTTCCCACTCTGGAAACACCATATATTTT. Its translation: CASSLETDWTSHSGNTIYF.